Shown below are 30 T cell receptor beta chains from a single sample sequenced in a study of cytomegalovirus exposure and HLA in healthy donors. Primers included in the PCR were 60 Vbeta and 13 Jbeta primers. Assay used: immunoSEQ multiplex PCR; TCRdb lists only in-frame clones, some missing. The sample includes about 180,000 clones, around 80% of them seen just once. The sequenced sample was PBMCs. The receptors were sampled from a woman in her twenties or thirties in good health and CMV-seronegative.

J is TRBJ1-1 and V is TRBV7-9, with 8 bases fitting TRBD1. The CDR3 is 14 residues long. V lost 5 bases and J lost 6; bases outside the gene matches: 8. Per germline, CDR1 SEHNR and CDR2 FQNEAQ (reference sequence). The DNA for the CDR3 is TGTGCCAGCAGCCCGACAGGGGACGCCCCTGAAGCTTTCTTT. This translates into CASSPTGDAPEAFF.

The CDR3 nucleotides read TGCAGCGGGGGCAGCCTTAACTATGGCTACACCTTC. Protein product: CSGGSLNYGYTF. V and J are TRBV29-1 and TRBJ1-2, with D possibly matching TRBD1 (5 bases). The CDR3 covers 12 residues. Germline-derived CDR1 and CDR2 are SQVTM and ANQGSEA. V lost 7 bases and J 1 base, leaving 10 bases between the germline ends.

This chain joins TRBV29-1 and TRBJ2-3, with 7 nucleotides matching TRBD1. CDR1 and CDR2 (germline): SQVTM, ANQGSEA. The CDR3 consists of 13 residues. V shed 4 bases, J shed 3 bases, and the junction held 4 bases outside the gene matches. The CDR3 here is CSVAGQYTDTQYF. In DNA, the CDR3 is TGCAGCGTTGCGGGACAGTATACAGATACGCAGTATTTT.

This clone was counted only a few times. The V gene is TRBV5-1, the J gene TRBJ2-7; TRBD2 matches 15 bases. Germline CDR1 SGHRS, CDR2 YFSETQ. The CDR3 runs to 19 residues. The J segment lost 0 bases and the V segment lost 4 bases, leaving 11 bases of the junction unmatched. The CDR3 loop is CASSPIPGLAGGLSYEQYF. CDR3 bases: TGCGCCAGCAGCCCAATACCGGGACTAGCGGGGGGCCTCTCCTACGAGCAGTACTTC.

This sequence joins TRBV7-2 and TRBJ2-1, with 8 positions matching TRBD2. The CDR3 totals 15 residues. CDR1 and CDR2 (germline): SGHTA, FQGNSA. V shed 2 bases, J shed 2 bases, and the junction held 2 bases outside the gene matches. CDR3 sequence: CASSLLAGTYNEQFF. CDR3 coding DNA: TGTGCCAGCAGCTTATTAGCGGGGACCTACAATGAGCAGTTCTTC.

The CDR3 nucleotides read TGTGCCTGGAGTGTACGAGTCACGTCCAGGTCCTACGAGCAGTACTTC. This codes for CAWSVRVTSRSYEQYF. The gene calls are TRBV30 and TRBJ2-7, with D uncertain. The germline V gene has CDR1 GTSNPN and CDR2 SVGIG (reference sequence). This CDR3 comprises 16 residues. V dropped 0 bases and J dropped 1 base, with 16 bases sitting between them.

V and J are TRBV30 and TRBJ1-2; TRBD1 aligns across 7 bases. The CDR3 is 13 residues long. CDR1 GTSNPN and CDR2 SVGIG come from the germline V gene (reference sequence). The CDR3 bases are TGTGTCATTCGGGACAGACGTAACTATGGCTACACCTTC. Amino acids: CVIRDRRNYGYTF.

This sequence joins TRBV30 and TRBJ2-7, with D hard to call. Trimming took off 4 bases at V and 1 base at J, with 14 bases between the two ends. Germline V gives CDR1 GTSNPN, CDR2 SVGIG (reference sequence). The length of the CDR3 is 14 residues. CDR3 sequence: CAWNRPEKSYEQYF. DNA for the CDR3: TGTGCCTGGAACCGGCCGGAGAAGTCCTACGAGCAGTACTTC.

This clone is labeled as medium-sized. This chain joins TRBV7-8 and TRBJ1-3, with D unresolved. Trimming cost V 5 bases and J 2 bases, with 10 bases left between them. Germline CDR1 SGHVS, CDR2 FQNEAQ. This CDR3 is 14 amino acids long. The CDR3 spells CASSLDSTGNTIYF. The CDR3 DNA sequence: TGTGCCAGCAGCCTAGACTCTACTGGAAACACCATATATTTT.

This clone appeared a few times. V gene TRBV5-1 combines with J gene TRBJ2-6; TRBD1 is a possible D gene (5 bases). The CDR3 loop spans 16 amino acids. Germline-derived CDR1 and CDR2 are SGHRS and YFSETQ. The V and J ends lost 0 bases and 0 bases respectively, with 7 bases between them. The CDR3 nucleotides are TGCGCCAGCAGCTTGGAGGGGTACTCTGGGGCCAACGTCCTGACTTTC. Amino acid sequence: CASSLEGYSGANVLTF.

This rearrangement joins TRBV5-6 to TRBJ2-7; 10 bases line up with TRBD1. The CDR3 spans 14 residues. J was trimmed by 6 bases and V by 2 bases; bases with no gene match: 5. CDR1 is SGHDT, CDR2 YYEEEE, per germline. CDR3 amino acids: CASSFPGQGSEQYF. The DNA of the CDR3 is TGTGCCAGCAGCTTCCCGGGACAGGGGTCCGAGCAGTACTTC.

This clone was counted a few times. The gene calls are TRBV4-3 and TRBJ1-2, with D perhaps TRBD1 (5 bases). The germline V and J ends were trimmed by 3 bases and 8 bases, with 16 bases remaining between them. Germline V gives CDR1 LGHNA, CDR2 YSLEER. The CDR3 contains 14 residues. The CDR3 sequence is CASSQDQGFGGYTF. CDR3 DNA sequence: TGCGCCAGCAGCCAGGACCAGGGTTTCGGAGGCTACACCTTC.

This rearrangement joins TRBV5-6 to TRBJ1-5; 9 bases match TRBD1. Trimming at V came to 0 bases and at J to 8 bases, leaving 9 bases not matched to a gene. CDR1 is SGHDT and CDR2 is YYEEEE in the germline V gene. The CDR3 extends over 16 amino acids. The CDR3 sequence: CASSLAGQGTGKPQHF. For the CDR3, the DNA is TGTGCCAGCAGCTTGGCGGGACAGGGTACAGGGAAGCCCCAGCATTTT.

This clone was counted a single time. The chain links TRBV12-5 to TRBJ2-3, with TRBD1 matching over 9 bases. V lost 4 bases and J lost 7; bases outside the gene matches: 6. The length of the CDR3 is 14 residues. The germline V gene encodes CDR1 LGHNT and CDR2 FRNRAP. The DNA of the CDR3 is TGTGCTAGTGGTTCCGGGACAGGGTGGAATACGCAGTATTTT. It encodes CASGSGTGWNTQYF.

The rearrangement uses TRBV9 and TRBJ2-3; TRBD1 matches at 8 bases. The germline gives CDR1 SGDLS, CDR2 YYNGEE. J gave up 0 bases and V 4 bases, and 7 bases lay outside the gene matches. The CDR3 is 16 amino acids. The CDR3 protein is CASSPYRGWSTDTQYF. The CDR3 nucleotides read TGTGCCAGCAGCCCGTACAGGGGGTGGAGCACAGATACGCAGTATTTT.

This clone showed up just once. The chain combines TRBV11-2 with TRBJ1-5; no reliable D call. The germline V gene has CDR1 SGHAT and CDR2 FQNNGV. The CDR3 covers 12 residues. Trimming cost V 1 base and J 9 bases, with 7 bases left between them. The CDR3 loop reads CASSLVEGPQHF. The CDR3 DNA follows: TGTGCCAGCAGCTTAGTGGAGGGGCCCCAGCATTTT.

The genes are TRBV7-6 and TRBJ1-6; the D is unclear. The germline gives CDR1 SGHVS, CDR2 FNYEAQ. The CDR3 covers 15 residues. V was trimmed by 2 bases and J by 4 bases, leaving 9 bases between them. The CDR3 DNA reads as TGTGCCAGCAGCTTAACAGTACAGTATAATTCACCCCTCCACTTT. Translated: CASSLTVQYNSPLHF.

The V gene is TRBV7-2, the J gene TRBJ1-1; 10 bases fit TRBD1. V lost 4 bases and J lost 3; bases outside the gene matches: 2. Germline V gene data show CDR1 as SGHTA and CDR2 as FQGNSA. The CDR3 spans 14 residues. The CDR3 sequence: CASSSGQGYTEAFF. The CDR3 coding sequence is TGTGCCAGCAGCTCGGGACAGGGGTACACTGAAGCTTTCTTT.

The CDR3 spells CASSRNRASSYNEQFF. CDR3 bases: TGTGCCAGTAGTCGCAACAGGGCGAGCTCCTACAATGAGCAGTTCTTC. The V call is TRBV19, the J call TRBJ2-1; D possibly corresponds to TRBD1 (6 bases). Trimming cost V 5 bases and J 0 bases, with 14 bases left between them. Germline values: CDR1 LNHDA, CDR2 SQIVND (reference sequence). The CDR3 has 16 amino acids. Based on the CDR3 plus reference TRBV19 and TRBJ2-1, the full variable domain is DGGITQSPKYLFRKEGQNVTLSCEQNLNHDAMYWYRQDPGQGLRLIYYSQIVNDFQKGDIAEGYSVSREKKESFPLTVTSAQKNPTAFYLCASSRNRASSYNEQFFGPGTRLTVL.

This chain joins TRBV5-4 and TRBJ1-2; 12 nucleotides line up with TRBD1. The CDR3 sequence is 18 residues long. Germline-derived CDR1 and CDR2 are SGHNT and YYREEE (reference sequence). The J segment lost 4 bases and the V segment lost 5 bases, leaving 15 bases of the junction unmatched. CDR3 loop: CASRLKGQGAGGAYGYTF. As DNA, the CDR3 is TGTGCCAGCAGACTCAAGGGACAGGGGGCGGGCGGGGCCTATGGCTACACCTTC.

The gene calls are TRBV7-2 and TRBJ1-6, with 7 bases fitting TRBD1. The CDR3 is 14 residues long. Trimming took 4 bases from V and 7 from J; bases not matched to a gene: 4. Germline V gene sequence: CDR1 SGHTA, CDR2 FQGNSA. In nucleotides, the CDR3 is TGTGCCAGCAGCTACCGGGACAGCAATTCACCCCTCCACTTT. Its translation is CASSYRDSNSPLHF.

The chain is built from TRBV4-2 and TRBJ1-2; the D gene is possibly TRBD1 (6 bases). Trimming left V 2 bases short and J 2 bases short, with 18 bases between. Germline V gene lookup returns CDR1 LGHNA and CDR2 YNFKEQ. This CDR3 has 17 amino acids. The CDR3 reads CASSQIGRQDLNYGYTF. The CDR3 DNA reads as TGTGCCAGCAGCCAAATTGGAAGACAGGACCTGAACTATGGCTACACCTTC.

This chain uses TRBV30 with TRBJ1-4; D may be TRBD1 (6 bases). Trimming took off 5 bases at V and 0 bases at J, with 16 bases between the two ends. This CDR3 has 16 residues. The V gene's germline CDR1 is GTSNPN and CDR2 SVGIG (reference sequence). This chain's CDR3 is CAWGKDGGPTNEKLFF. The CDR3 nucleotides read TGTGCCTGGGGGAAGGACGGGGGGCCAACTAATGAAAAACTGTTTTTT. Full variable domain (remainder filled in from reference TRBV30 and TRBJ1-4): SQTIHQWPATLVQPVGSPLSLECTVEGTSNPNLYWYRQAAGRGLQLLFYSVGIGQISSEVPQNLSASRPQDRQFILSSKKLLLSDSGFYLCAWGKDGGPTNEKLFFGSGTQLSVL.

The chain employs TRBV9 and TRBJ2-2, with D perhaps matching TRBD1 (6 bases). The CDR3 is made up of 17 amino acids. Germline loops: CDR1 SGDLS, CDR2 YYNGEE. Between the trimmed V and J ends, which lost 4 bases and 4 bases, there was a span of 20 bases. CDR3 loop: CASSFPVQGEGTGELFF. CDR3 DNA: TGTGCCAGCAGCTTCCCAGTACAGGGTGAGGGCACCGGGGAGCTGTTTTTT.

This sequence joins TRBV7-3 and TRBJ2-6; D not resolved. Trimming stripped 5 bases from V and 0 bases from J, with 20 bases between. CDR1 is SGHTA and CDR2 is FQGTGA in the germline V gene. This CDR3 is built from 19 residues. CDR3 protein: CASSETLGSSFSGANVLTF. Here the CDR3 DNA reads TGTGCCAGCAGCGAAACCCTGGGCAGCTCATTCTCTGGGGCCAACGTCCTGACTTTC.

V usage is TRBV5-6 and J usage is TRBJ2-5; D perhaps matches TRBD1 (5 bases). V was cut by 0 bases and J by 1 base, with 10 bases left in between. Germline-derived CDR1 and CDR2 are SGHDT and YYEEEE. There are 15 residues in the CDR3. DNA of the CDR3: TGTGCCAGCAGCTTGGACAGGCTACCCCAAGAGACCCAGTACTTC. The encoded protein is CASSLDRLPQETQYF.

This chain uses TRBV29-1 with TRBJ2-7; D is possibly TRBD2 (6 bases). The CDR3 has 12 residues. With 7 bases removed from V and 1 base from J, the gap between germline ends came to 11 bases. Germline CDR1 is SQVTM and CDR2 is ANQGSEA. CDR3 amino acids: CSAYSGSYEQYF. The CDR3 nucleotides read TGCAGCGCCTATAGCGGTTCCTACGAGCAGTACTTC.

With respect to this clone: Mismatch with germline at one junction end may stem from a read error. This sequence joins TRBV6-5 and TRBJ1-2, with D hard to call. From germline, CDR1 is MNHEY and CDR2 SVGAGI. CDR3 size: 12 residues. The CDR3 spells CASSSTGYDYTF. DNA for the CDR3: TGTGCCAGCAGTTCGACGGGATATGACTACACCTTC.

This clone was seen only a few times. V is TRBV6-1 and J is TRBJ2-7; TRBD1 aligns across 10 bases. The CDR3 consists of 17 residues. Germline assignment: CDR1 MNHNS and CDR2 SASEGT. V was pared by 1 base and J by 4 bases, with 10 bases of the junction left unmatched. CDR3 nucleotide sequence: TGTGCCAGCAGTGAAGTAGGAGGGGGGGGACAGGGGTACGAGCAGTACTTC. Translation gives CASSEVGGGGQGYEQYF.

V is TRBV13 and J is TRBJ2-7, with a weak D call TRBD2 (5 bases). CDR1 is PRHDT and CDR2 is FYEKMQ in the germline V gene (reference sequence). V lost 5 bases and J 0 bases, leaving 8 bases between the germline ends. The CDR3 loop spans 13 amino acids. The CDR3 DNA reads TGTGCCAGCAGCCTCGGGATCTCCTACGAGCAGTACTTC. Protein: CASSLGISYEQYF.